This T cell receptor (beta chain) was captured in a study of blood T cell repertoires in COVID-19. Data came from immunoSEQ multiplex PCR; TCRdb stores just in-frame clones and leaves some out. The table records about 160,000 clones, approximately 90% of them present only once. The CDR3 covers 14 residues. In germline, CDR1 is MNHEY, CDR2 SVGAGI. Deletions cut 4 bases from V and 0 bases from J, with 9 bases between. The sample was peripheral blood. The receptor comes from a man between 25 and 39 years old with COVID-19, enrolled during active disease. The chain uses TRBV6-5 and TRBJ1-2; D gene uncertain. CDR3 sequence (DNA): TGTGCCAGCAGTTTGATGGCATCTAACTATGGCTACACCTTC. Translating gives CASSLMASNYGYTF.